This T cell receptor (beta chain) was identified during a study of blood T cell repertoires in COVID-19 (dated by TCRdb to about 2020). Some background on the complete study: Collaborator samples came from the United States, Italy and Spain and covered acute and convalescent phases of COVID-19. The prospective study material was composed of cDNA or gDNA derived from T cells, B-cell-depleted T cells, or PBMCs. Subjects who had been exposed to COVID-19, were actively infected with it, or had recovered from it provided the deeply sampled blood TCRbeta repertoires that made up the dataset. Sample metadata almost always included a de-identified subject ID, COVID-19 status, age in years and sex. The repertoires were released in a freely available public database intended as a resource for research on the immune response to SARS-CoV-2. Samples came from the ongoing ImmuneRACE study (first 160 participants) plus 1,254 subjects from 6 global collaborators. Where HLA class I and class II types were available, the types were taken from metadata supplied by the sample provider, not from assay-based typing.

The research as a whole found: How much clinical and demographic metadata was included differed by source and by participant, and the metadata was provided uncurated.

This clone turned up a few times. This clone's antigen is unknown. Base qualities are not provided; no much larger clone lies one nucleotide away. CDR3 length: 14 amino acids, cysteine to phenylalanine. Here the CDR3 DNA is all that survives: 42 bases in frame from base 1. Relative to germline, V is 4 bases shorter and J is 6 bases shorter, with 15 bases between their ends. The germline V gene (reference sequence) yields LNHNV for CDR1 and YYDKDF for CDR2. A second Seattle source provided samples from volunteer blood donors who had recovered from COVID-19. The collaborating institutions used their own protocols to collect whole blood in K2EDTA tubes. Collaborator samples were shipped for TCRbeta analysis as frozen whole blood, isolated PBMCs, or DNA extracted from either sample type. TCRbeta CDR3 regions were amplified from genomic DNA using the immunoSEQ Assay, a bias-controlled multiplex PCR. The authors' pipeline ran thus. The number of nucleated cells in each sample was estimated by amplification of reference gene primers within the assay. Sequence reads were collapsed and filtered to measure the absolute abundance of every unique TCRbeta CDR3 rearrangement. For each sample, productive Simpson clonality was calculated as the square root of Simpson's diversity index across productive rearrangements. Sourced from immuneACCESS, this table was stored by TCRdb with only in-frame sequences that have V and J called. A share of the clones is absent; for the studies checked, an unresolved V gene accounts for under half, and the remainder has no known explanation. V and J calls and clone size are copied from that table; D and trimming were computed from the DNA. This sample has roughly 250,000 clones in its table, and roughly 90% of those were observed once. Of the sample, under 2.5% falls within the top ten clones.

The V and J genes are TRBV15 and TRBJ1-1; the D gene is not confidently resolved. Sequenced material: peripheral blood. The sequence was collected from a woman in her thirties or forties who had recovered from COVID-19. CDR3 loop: CATSTEQWAPEAFF. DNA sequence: TGTGCCACCAGCACAGAACAGTGGGCTCCTGAAGCTTTCTTT.